This T cell receptor beta chain stems from a study of cytomegalovirus exposure and HLA in healthy donors. Primers for the PCR totalled 60 Vbeta and 13 Jbeta. Here immunoSEQ multiplex PCR was the method, and the copy in TCRdb shows in-frame clones only, minus some. The sample has some 120,000 clones, 85% to 90% seen once. The TCR comes from a woman aged 25 to 45 in good health and CMV-seropositive. Sequencing used PBMCs.

The DNA for the CDR3 is TGCAGCGCTGGAAACAGGGGGCGTTCATCTAACTATGGCTACACCTTC. Translated, it gives CSAGNRGRSSNYGYTF. The V call is TRBV29-1, the J call TRBJ1-2, with TRBD1 matching 9 bases. There are 16 residues in the CDR3. CDR1 and CDR2 (germline): SQVTM, ANQGSEA. V was pared by 7 bases and J by 0 bases, with 12 bases of the junction left unmatched.